The source of this TCR beta chain is a study of T cell responses to AZD1222 COVID-19 vaccine. Study-wide findings and caveats: Donors were largely white British and mainly female; clonal diversity was possibly underestimated.

TCRdb keeps only in-frame clones here, not all; method: immunoSEQ multiplex PCR. This table holds around 120,000 clones, 90% to 95% found once. Concerning this clone: What it binds is unknown.

Germline lookup yields CDR1 SGHNT and CDR2 YYREEE (reference sequence). The V and J ends lost 4 bases and 2 bases respectively, with 13 bases between them. CDR3 length: 14 amino acids. The sample here was peripheral blood, taken on day 0 of AZD1222 vaccination. The V call is TRBV5-4, the J call TRBJ2-7; D is perhaps TRBD2 (6 bases). The TCR sequence derives from an adult in good health. CDR3 bases: TGTGCCAGCAGCCACCGGACTAATCCCTACGAGCAGTACTTC. Translated: CASSHRTNPYEQYF.